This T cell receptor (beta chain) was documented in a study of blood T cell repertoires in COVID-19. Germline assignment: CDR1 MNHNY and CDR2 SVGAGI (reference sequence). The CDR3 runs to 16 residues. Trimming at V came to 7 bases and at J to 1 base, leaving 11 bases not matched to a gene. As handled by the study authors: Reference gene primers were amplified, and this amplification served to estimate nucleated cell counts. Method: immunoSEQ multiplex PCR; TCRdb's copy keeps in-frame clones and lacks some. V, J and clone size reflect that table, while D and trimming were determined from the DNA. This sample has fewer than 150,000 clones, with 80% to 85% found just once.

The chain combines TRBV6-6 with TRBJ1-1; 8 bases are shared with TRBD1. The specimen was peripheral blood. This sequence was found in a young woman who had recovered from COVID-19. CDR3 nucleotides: TGTGCCAGCACCATACCGTGGACAGGGCAGAACACTGAAGCTTTCTTT. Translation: CASTIPWTGQNTEAFF.